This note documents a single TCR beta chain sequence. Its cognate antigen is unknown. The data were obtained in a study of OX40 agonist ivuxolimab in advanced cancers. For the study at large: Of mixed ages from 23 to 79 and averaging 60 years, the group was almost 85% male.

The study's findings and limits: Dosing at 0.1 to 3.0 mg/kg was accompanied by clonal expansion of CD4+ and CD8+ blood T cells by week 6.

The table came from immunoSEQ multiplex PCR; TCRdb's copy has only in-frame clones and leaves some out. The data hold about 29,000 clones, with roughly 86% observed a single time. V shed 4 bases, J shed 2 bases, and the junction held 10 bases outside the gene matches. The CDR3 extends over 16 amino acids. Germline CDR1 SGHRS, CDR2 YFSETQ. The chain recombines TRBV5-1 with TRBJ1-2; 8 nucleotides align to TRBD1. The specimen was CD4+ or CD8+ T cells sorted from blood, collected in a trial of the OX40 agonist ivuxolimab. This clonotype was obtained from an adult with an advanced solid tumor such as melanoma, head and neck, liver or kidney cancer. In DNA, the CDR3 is TGCGCCAGCAGCGCGGGGACAGGTGAATTAAACTATGGCTACACCTTC. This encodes CASSAGTGELNYGYTF.